The sequence of this T cell receptor beta chain was determined in a study of beta chain features in type 1 diabetes. Study-level information: Investigators examined approximately 100,000,000 sorted cells across all samples.

Findings and caveats of the study: Shorter TCRB CDR3s, moderately but significantly so, marked every one of the four CD4+ subsets in Type 1 diabetes patients. Individuals with type 1 diabetes displayed fewer insertions and more deletions at VDJ junctions. The study found that naive, central memory and Treg TCRB repertoires appeared more similar in patients than in healthy donors.

This clone has just a few counts. Its antigen is as yet unknown. Reverse transcription of all isolated RNA meant that expressed TCRB transcripts were sequenced. Repertoires were generated with immunoSEQ multiplex PCR, while TCRdb's copy carries only in-frame clones and drops some. The sample yields 500,000 to 650,000 clones, under 15% seen once. The CDR3 length is 14 residues. V shed 7 bases and J 1 base; nucleotides not matched to a gene: 6. Germline CDR1 is LNHDA and CDR2 is SQIVND (reference sequence). Purities over 95% were achieved in all sorted populations. Sequenced material: naive CD4+ T cells from blood. The TCR originated in a man aged 30 to 39 with type 1 diabetes. V usage is TRBV19 and J usage is TRBJ2-7; TRBD1 matches at 8 bases. CDR3 coding DNA: TGTGCCAGTACGCCCGGGACAGGATCCTACGAGCAGTACTTC. Its protein is CASTPGTGSYEQYF. The full variable domain, its missing parts supplied by reference TRBV19 and TRBJ2-7, is DGGITQSPKYLFRKEGQNVTLSCEQNLNHDAMYWYRQDPGQGLRLIYYSQIVNDFQKGDIAEGYSVSREKKESFPLTVTSAQKNPTAFYLCASTPGTGSYEQYFGPGTRLTVT.